Ten or more counts support the clone carrying this T cell receptor (beta chain). TCRbeta library construction was performed incorporating unique molecular identifiers. TCRdb re-analysed the PCR reads in MiXCR, keeping a single row per CDR3 protein. This sample has about 120,000 distinct CDR3 sequences, with about a tenth found just once. This sample is drawn from a study of T-cell reconstitution after alpha-beta-depleted transplantation in children. Trimming took 2 bases from V and 0 from J, leaving 11 bases between them. The CDR3 has 16 amino acids. Germline CDR1 SGHVS, CDR2 FQNEAQ. The chain carries TRBV7-8 and TRBJ2-4; no clear D. The TCR sequence derives from a human donor who donated a stem cell graft to a child with acute lymphoblastic leukemia. Sequences were derived from PBMCs from the stem cell graft donor, sampled from the stem cell graft. CDR3 in DNA: TGTGCCAGCAGCTTAAAGGTCGGATTAGCCAAAAACATTCAGTACTTC. Its protein is CASSLKVGLAKNIQYF.